What follows are 25 T cell receptor beta chains derived from one specimen sequenced in a study of shared clonotypes between healthy human individuals. Assay: immunoSEQ multiplex PCR; the TCRdb copy retains only in-frame clones and omits some. The sample contains some 2,000,000 clones, roughly 94% of which appear only once. Sequenced material: naive CD4+ T cells sorted from blood. Regarding subset: CD45RA+ positively selected. The receptor set was obtained from a man younger than 35 in good health.

The V gene is TRBV19, the J gene TRBJ2-7, with D possibly matching TRBD2 (6 bases). Germline V gene data show CDR1 as LNHDA and CDR2 as SQIVND (reference sequence). Trimming left V 3 bases short and J 5 bases short, with 14 bases between. This CDR3 region has 14 residues. In DNA, the CDR3 is TGTGCCAGTAGTATTACGGGAGTCCCCCACGAGCAGTACTTC. This gives the protein CASSITGVPHEQYF.

The rearrangement joins TRBV7-2 to TRBJ1-4; D possibly corresponds to TRBD1 (5 bases). Trimming took off 0 bases at V and 9 bases at J, with 14 bases between the two ends. This CDR3 is built from 15 residues. CDR1 and CDR2 from the germline V gene are SGHTA and FQGNSA. CDR3 amino acids: CASSLAPGAGQKLFF. The DNA of the CDR3 is TGTGCCAGCAGCTTAGCCCCCGGGGCAGGGCAAAAACTGTTTTTT.

V usage is TRBV5-1 and J usage is TRBJ2-1; D might be TRBD1 (5 bases). Looked up from germline, CDR1 is SGHRS and CDR2 is YFSETQ. The CDR3 extends over 14 amino acids. Trimming pared 1 base from V and 8 bases from J, leaving 13 bases between. The CDR3 DNA is TGCGCCAGCAGCTTGTCCCAAGGGGTCGATGAGCAGTTCTTC. Translating gives CASSLSQGVDEQFF.

The chain couples TRBV6-5 to TRBJ1-1; D not resolved. Trimming cost V 0 bases and J 3 bases, with 8 bases left between them. The CDR3 spans 14 residues. Germline-derived CDR1 and CDR2 are MNHEY and SVGAGI. The CDR3 bases are TGTGCCAGCAGTTACTCTCAGGACTACACTGAAGCTTTCTTT. Amino acid sequence: CASSYSQDYTEAFF.

Concerning this clone: This same CDR3 is encoded by further DNA sequences in the sample. The CDR3 DNA follows: TGTGCCAGCAGCTTGGGGGGCTCTGGAAACACCATATATTTT. This codes for CASSLGGSGNTIYF. The rearrangement uses TRBV11-2 and TRBJ1-3; a possible D gene is TRBD1 (5 bases). Trimming pared 3 bases from V and 0 bases from J, leaving 6 bases between. Germline V CDR1 and CDR2: SGHAT, FQNNGV. The length of the CDR3 is 14 residues. The whole variable domain, filled in from reference TRBV11-2 and TRBJ1-3, reads EAGVAQSPRYKIIEKRQSVAFWCNPISGHATLYWYQQILGQGPKLLIQFQNNGVVDDSQLPKDRFSAERLKGVDSTLKIQPAKLEDSAVYLCASSLGGSGNTIYFGEGSWLTVV.

This sequence joins TRBV6-1 and TRBJ2-7; TRBD1 matches 9 bases. There are 14 residues in the CDR3. The V gene's germline CDR1 is MNHNS and CDR2 SASEGT. V lost 6 bases and J lost 2; bases outside the gene matches: 5. In DNA, the CDR3 is TGTGCCAGCAGACCCGGGACAGGGCCCTACGAGCAGTACTTC. Its translation is CASRPGTGPYEQYF.

The V gene is TRBV28, the J gene TRBJ2-7, with D possibly called TRBD1 or TRBD2 (5 bases each). V was clipped by 5 bases and J by 5 bases, with 19 bases between them. Germline loops: CDR1 MDHEN, CDR2 SYDVKM. The CDR3 extends over 15 amino acids. DNA for the CDR3: TGTGCCAGCAGTATAAGGGACCCCGGTGTCCACGAGCAGTACTTC. Translation: CASSIRDPGVHEQYF. The full variable domain, in which reference TRBV28 and TRBJ2-7 provide the parts outside the CDR3, is DVKVTQSSRYLVKRTGEKVFLECVQDMDHENMFWYRQDPGLGLRLIYFSYDVKMKEKGDIPEGYSVSREKKERFSLILESASTNQTSMYLCASSIRDPGVHEQYFGPGTRLTVT.

With respect to this clone: Other DNA sequences in the sample encode the same CDR3. This chain uses TRBV9 with TRBJ2-1; 13 bases line up with TRBD2. This CDR3 region has 15 residues. The V segment lost 3 bases and the J segment 7 bases; nucleotides outside the gene matches: 4. Germline CDR1 SGDLS, CDR2 YYNGEE. CDR3 sequence: CASSGVGLAGNEQFF. CDR3 coding DNA: TGTGCCAGCAGCGGCGTGGGACTAGCGGGAAATGAGCAGTTCTTC. The entire variable domain, with the rest obtained from reference TRBV9 and TRBJ2-1, is as follows: DSGVTQTPKHLITATGQRVTLRCSPRSGDLSVYWYQQSLDQGLQFLIQYYNGEERAKGNILERFSAQQFPDLHSELNLSSLELGDSALYFCASSGVGLAGNEQFFGPGTRLTVL.

About this clone itself: Other DNA sequences in this specimen translate into the identical CDR3. The chain recombines TRBV6-5 with TRBJ2-2; TRBD2 agrees at 13 bases. The V gene end was trimmed by 5 bases and the J gene end by 8 bases; junction bases not matched to a gene: 5. This CDR3 is 15 amino acids long. Germline CDR1 and CDR2: MNHEY and SVGAGI. The CDR3: CASSRTSGSSGELFF. The CDR3 region has the DNA TGTGCCAGCAGTCGGACTAGCGGGAGTTCTGGGGAGCTGTTTTTT.

CDR3 DNA sequence: TGCGCCAGCAGTGAATTGGGGGGGCCTTACAATGAGCAGTTCTTC. Its protein is CASSELGGPYNEQFF. V usage is TRBV10-1 and J usage is TRBJ2-1; possible D gene TRBD2, 7 bases. The CDR3 spans 15 residues. The germline CDR1 and CDR2 sequences are WNHNN and SYGVQD (reference sequence). Trimming took off 3 bases at V and 4 bases at J, with 13 bases between the two ends.

The gene calls are TRBV6-6 and TRBJ1-3; D unresolved. The V and J ends lost 2 bases and 0 bases respectively, with 5 bases between them. Germline CDR1 reads MNHNY; CDR2 reads SVGAGI (reference sequence). The CDR3 has 14 residues. The CDR3: CASSYLDSGNTIYF. The CDR3 nucleotides are TGTGCCAGCAGTTACCTTGACTCTGGAAACACCATATATTTT.

The chain recombines TRBV27 with TRBJ1-2, with D hard to call. Germline V gene data show CDR1 as MNHEY and CDR2 as SMNVEV (reference sequence). CDR3 length equals 15 residues. Trimming cost V 8 bases and J 5 bases, with 21 bases left between them. This chain's CDR3 is CASGPAGHPAYGYTF. The CDR3 nucleotides are TGTGCCAGCGGCCCAGCCGGCCATCCGGCGTATGGCTACACCTTC.

V is TRBV10-2 and J is TRBJ1-1, with a possible D match to TRBD1 (6 bases). Deletions cut 2 bases from V and 0 bases from J, with 7 bases between. Germline assignment: CDR1 WSHSY and CDR2 SAAADI. This CDR3 has 14 residues. The CDR3 loop reads CASSETGMNTEAFF. CDR3 coding DNA: TGCGCCAGCAGTGAGACAGGGATGAACACTGAAGCTTTCTTT.

The rearrangement joins TRBV19 to TRBJ2-5, with D perhaps assigned TRBD1 or TRBD2 (5 bases each). Germline values: CDR1 LNHDA, CDR2 SQIVND (reference sequence). The CDR3 loop spans 15 amino acids. V lost 3 bases and J 5 bases, leaving 16 bases between the germline ends. The CDR3 sequence: CASSMGTGGTETQYF. The CDR3 nucleotides read TGTGCCAGTAGTATGGGTACTGGGGGAACTGAGACCCAGTACTTC.

This clone was counted a single time. The rearrangement links TRBV9 to TRBJ1-4; weak D call: TRBD1 (6 bases). CDR3 length equals 15 residues. The V gene lost 3 bases and the J gene lost 4 bases, with 13 bases spanning the gap. Germline CDR1 is SGDLS and CDR2 is YYNGEE. The DNA of the CDR3 is TGTGCCAGCAGCGCTCAGGGGACTCTTAATGAAAAACTGTTTTTT. Encoded protein: CASSAQGTLNEKLFF.

The rearrangement uses TRBV2 and TRBJ1-5; 7 positions agree with TRBD1. The V segment lost 4 bases and the J segment 3 bases; nucleotides outside the gene matches: 6. Germline CDR1 is SNHLY and CDR2 is FYNNEI. The CDR3 is 15 amino acids. CDR3 region: CASSVGQAINQPQHF. The CDR3, as DNA: TGTGCCAGCAGTGTTGGACAGGCTATCAATCAGCCCCAGCATTTT.

The V and J genes are TRBV5-1 and TRBJ2-1; a possible D gene is TRBD1 (6 bases). Germline V CDR1 and CDR2: SGHRS, YFSETQ. The CDR3 runs to 15 residues. V was pared by 0 bases and J by 8 bases, with 15 bases between. Written as DNA, the CDR3 is TGCGCCAGCAGCTTGGCGGCAGGGGTATGGGATGAGCAGTTCTTC. This encodes CASSLAAGVWDEQFF.

About this clone itself: One end of the junction is discordant with germline, which a read error may explain. This specimen includes other DNA sequences encoding the same CDR3. The rearrangement uses TRBV6-1 and TRBJ1-1, with no clear D. The germline V gene has CDR1 MNHNS and CDR2 SASEGT. This CDR3 is 13 amino acids long. The CDR3 sequence: CASRDTVNTEAFF. CDR3 nucleotides: TGCGCCAGCAGAGACACCGTGAACACTGAAGCTTTCTTT.

This clone occurred once. The chain employs TRBV15 and TRBJ2-2; 7 positions match TRBD1. Germline-derived CDR1 and CDR2 are LNHNV and YYDKDF (reference sequence). CDR3 length: 15 residues. The V and J ends lost 5 bases and 3 bases, in that order; junction bases with no gene match: 6. The CDR3 region is CATSLDRVDTGELFF. The DNA for the CDR3 is TGTGCCACCAGCCTCGACAGGGTGGACACCGGGGAGCTGTTTTTT.

CDR3 protein: CASSVEQGKGYTF. The CDR3 DNA reads as TGTGCCAGCAGCGTAGAACAGGGGAAGGGCTACACCTTC. This rearrangement joins TRBV9 to TRBJ1-2, with TRBD1 matching 7 bases. The CDR3 length is 13 residues. The V gene's germline CDR1 is SGDLS and CDR2 YYNGEE. Trimming cost V 0 bases and J 8 bases; bases outside gene matches: 4. Together with reference TRBV9 and TRBJ1-2, the CDR3 gives the full variable domain: DSGVTQTPKHLITATGQRVTLRCSPRSGDLSVYWYQQSLDQGLQFLIQYYNGEERAKGNILERFSAQQFPDLHSELNLSSLELGDSALYFCASSVEQGKGYTFGSGTRLTVV.

V usage is TRBV14 and J usage is TRBJ1-2; D call uncertain. This CDR3 has 15 residues. The germline V gene encodes CDR1 SGHDN and CDR2 FVKESK. V lost 0 bases to trimming and J lost 2 bases, with 10 bases between them. The CDR3 region is CASSQDLLGNYGYTF. The CDR3 region has the DNA TGTGCCAGCAGCCAAGACCTCCTGGGGAACTATGGCTACACCTTC.

The gene calls are TRBV7-2 and TRBJ2-1, with a possible D match to TRBD1 (7 bases). The CDR3 is 16 residues long. V was clipped by 2 bases and J by 6 bases, with 17 bases between them. The germline V gene encodes CDR1 SGHTA and CDR2 FQGNSA. CDR3 loop: CASSLRQGGRSNEQFF. DNA of the CDR3: TGTGCCAGCAGCTTACGGCAGGGGGGCCGGTCCAATGAGCAGTTCTTC.

The V gene is TRBV5-6, the J gene TRBJ1-2; D gene uncertain. V was shortened by 5 bases and J by 4 bases, with 3 bases between the two germline ends. This CDR3 is 10 amino acids long. Germline V gene sequence: CDR1 SGHDT, CDR2 YYEEEE. The CDR3 DNA reads as TGTGCCAGCAGATTCTATGGCTACACCTTC. Translating it yields CASRFYGYTF.

Concerning this clone: This CDR3 is also generated by other DNA sequences in the sample. The rearrangement joins TRBV18 to TRBJ1-4; TRBD1 matches 7 bases. The CDR3 covers 14 residues. V lost 3 bases, J lost 2 bases, and 0 bases stayed unmatched. Per germline, CDR1 KGHSH and CDR2 LQKENI. The CDR3 reads CASSPTGTNEKLFF. The CDR3 nucleotides are TGTGCCAGCTCACCGACAGGGACTAATGAAAAACTGTTTTTT.

Details on this clone: Within the sample, other DNA sequences also encode this same CDR3. This sequence joins TRBV29-1 and TRBJ2-3; the D call may be TRBD1 or TRBD2 (6 bases each). In germline, CDR1 is SQVTM, CDR2 ANQGSEA. The V and J ends lost 1 base and 4 bases respectively, with 9 bases between them. The CDR3 runs to 13 residues. The DNA for the CDR3 is TGCAGCGTTGAAGGGGGGGCCCCAGATACGCAGTATTTT. Protein: CSVEGGAPDTQYF.